Sequencing of this TCR beta chain was carried out in a study of shared clonotypes between healthy human individuals (dated by TCRdb to 2018 to 2020). With regard to the full study: The cohort included a few men and a couple of women between 18 and 49 years of age. Different laboratories and diverse techniques were used to prepare libraries and sequence TCR repertoires, to increase sequencing depth and limit assay-specific biases. Between about 0.8 and 9 billion PBMCs per donor were obtained by leukapheresis. Blood TCR repertoires of about 5 healthy adults were deeply sequenced to estimate repertoire size and the extent of clonotype sharing between individuals. For each donor, CD4 naive and CD4 memory were each given three plates, CD8 naive was given two plates, and CD8 memory was given one plate.

Details on this clone: Its target antigen remains unknown. No base-level quality is on record; no much larger clone is a single base apart.

The CDR3, from cysteine to phenylalanine, totals 14 residues. Here the CDR3 DNA is all that survives: 42 bases in frame from base 1. Looking up the germline V gene yields CDR1 SGHNT and CDR2 YENEEA. The junction carries 12 bases between V and J, which are trimmed by 5 bases and 4 bases respectively. Using the deep immunoSEQ assay, multiplex PCR amplified TCR CDR3 regions from genomic DNA. Extracted genomic DNA from each cell subset was spread evenly across all wells of several immunoSEQ 96-well plates, with each plate serving as a replicate. For sorted subsets, about 220 ng of genomic DNA, equivalent to around 29,000 T cell genomes, went into each replicate PCR. The purified libraries were quantified using a Qubit 3.0 fluorometer, sized with a Bioanalyzer 2100, and then quantified again using the KAPA Library Quantification kit. A separate single-read 150-cycle Illumina NextSeq 550 flow cell was used to sequence each immunoSEQ 96-well plate. In the source study's methods: Because the immunoSEQ output held only junctional sequences and lacked quality scores, the filtering could not match the filtering applied to full-length reads. To assign V/J genes and CDR3, sequences were annotated using PyIR, a Python wrapper for IgBLAST v1.9, with IMGT germline references. Reads were filtered out if the reads had weak V/J assignments (E-value above 1e-6), no CDR3, stop codons, out-of-frame junctions, or ambiguous translated residues. V3J clonotypes were defined as sequences sharing the same inferred V gene, J gene, and CDR3 amino acid sequence. Percentage overlap between repertoires was computed as shared unique clonotypes divided by the size of the smaller repertoire. Richness of each repertoire was evaluated using RTK rarefaction, the Chao1 estimator, and Recon v2.1 estimates of unobserved clonotypes. For all TCRbeta clonotypes obtained by the gDNA method from a few donors, generation probabilities were computed with OLGA. TCRdb provides this immuneACCESS table in a form limited to in-frame rearrangements. Some clones are lacking; in checked studies, under half of them reflect an unresolved V gene, and why the rest are absent is not known. V and J calls and clone size follow that table, whereas D and trimming were derived from the DNA. The sample table holds approximately 2,000,000 clones, of which about 93% were seen once. Under 2% of the sample is taken by the ten largest.

General findings and caveats noted by the study authors: Sampling was limited to blood, and TCR repertoires in tissue likely differ from TCR repertoires in blood. Higher generation probabilities were observed for clonotypes shared by all four sorted-subset donors than for non-shared clonotypes. Incomplete sequencing was indicated by rarefaction of sorted-subset datasets, despite the large sequencing depth. Based on pairwise subsampling, the degree of clonotype sharing among donors was expected to be affected by sequencing depth. When several donors were compared, the shared fraction of clonotypes was around 5% for naive CD4, 3.5% to 4% for naive CD8, 2% to 2.5% for memory CD4, and roughly 0.4% for memory CD8. Larger estimated clonotype richness was generally found for naive subsets than for memory subsets. The small number of donors limited the genetic and exposure-history diversity represented.

CD8 naive samples were CD45RO-negative cells positively selected for CCR7, giving a CD45RA+CCR7+ population that excluded TemRA cells. The donors were healthy, HIV-negative adults with no recently reported acute infections or vaccinations. Only Caucasian adults living in Nashville, Tennessee, USA were represented among the donors. Blood was collected by leukapheresis, and PBMCs were isolated by Ficoll-Histopaque density gradient centrifugation and then cryopreserved in liquid nitrogen vapor phase. Analytical flow cytometry was used to check the purity and quantity of each magnetically sorted T cell population. Genomic DNA was isolated from each sorted fraction and quantified by UV absorbance on a Nanodrop 2000c.

The TCR originated in a man between 18 and 35 years old in good health. Some clones in this sample may be carry-over from other donors' samples. Sequenced sample: naive CD8+ T cells from PBMCs. The cell subset or site label, read with the paper, signifies: CD45RA+CCR7+. The chain is encoded by TRBV11-3 joined to TRBJ2-1; the D gene is perhaps TRBD2, on 5 matching bases. CDR3 protein: CASSLRGVYNEQFF. The sequence in DNA is TGTGCCAGCAGCCTTCGGGGAGTGTACAATGAGCAGTTCTTC.